The clone carrying this TCR beta chain was detected only once. As yet, its antigen is unknown. Germline V gene lookup returns CDR1 MDHEN and CDR2 SYDVKM. V lost 6 bases and J lost 6, with 21 bases in between. CDR3 size: 15 residues. The sample is drawn from a study of T cell responses to AZD1222 COVID-19 vaccine. Using immunoSEQ multiplex PCR, the repertoire was profiled, and TCRdb retains in-frame clones only, with some absent. This repertoire shows 95,000 to 150,000 clones, 70% to 90% found once; its top ten account for 7% to 9%. Whole-study results and caveats: Researchers took repertoire samples only after the peak T cell response had come. Reportedly, nearly half the spike-specific TCRs target unmutated variant regions. Breadth and depth of Spike-specific TCRs rose after two AZD1222 doses.

The chain joins TRBV28 to TRBJ2-7; possible D gene TRBD2, 5 bases. The TCR comes from an adult in good health. Source: peripheral blood, taken on day 0 of AZD1222 vaccination. The CDR3 region has the DNA TGTGCCAGCAGCCCTCTAGCTTCCCTCCCCCGCGAGCAGTACTTC. Its protein product is CASSPLASLPREQYF.